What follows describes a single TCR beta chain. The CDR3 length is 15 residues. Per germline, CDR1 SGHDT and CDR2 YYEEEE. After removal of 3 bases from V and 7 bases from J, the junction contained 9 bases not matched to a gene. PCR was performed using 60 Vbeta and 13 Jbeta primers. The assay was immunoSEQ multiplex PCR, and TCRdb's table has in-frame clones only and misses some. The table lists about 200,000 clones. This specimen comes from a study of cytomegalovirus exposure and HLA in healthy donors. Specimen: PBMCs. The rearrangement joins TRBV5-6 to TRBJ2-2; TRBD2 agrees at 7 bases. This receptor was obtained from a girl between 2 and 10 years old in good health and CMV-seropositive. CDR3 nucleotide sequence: TGTGCCAGCAGCTCCAACGGGAGGCCCCTCGGGGAGCTGTTTTTT. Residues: CASSSNGRPLGELFF.